This T cell receptor (beta chain) was profiled in a study of CD8+ T cells in alopecia areata. cDNA reverse transcribed from extracted RNA served as the sequencing template. Profiling relied on immunoSEQ multiplex PCR, and the TCRdb table lists in-frame clones only, not all of them. The sample carries roughly 220,000 clones, 30% to 40% recorded once. Notes on this clone: What it binds is unknown.

Broader study findings: Higher clonality and more expanded CD8+ clones appeared in lesional than normal scalp. Tofacitinib produced a significant decrease in scalp clonality and in expanded CD8+ clones among the top 100. One nonresponder leaves baseline CD8+ expansion's link to response uncertain.

The germline V gene encodes CDR1 MNHNS and CDR2 SASEGT. The CDR3 totals 14 residues. V was trimmed by 2 bases and J by 1 base, leaving 8 bases between them. Treatment here: oral pan-JAK inhibitor, 5-10 mg twice daily. Both CD4+ and CD8+ T cells were separated by sorting PBMCs. The source was CD4+ T cells sorted from blood, collected at approximately week 30, from a patient treated with tofacitinib. V gene TRBV6-1 combines with J gene TRBJ1-1, with D hard to call. The clonotype originates from a human donor with alopecia areata. The CDR3 sequence: CASSEYQGNTEAFF. CDR3 sequence (DNA): TGTGCCAGCAGTGAATATCAAGGGAACACTGAAGCTTTCTTT.